This T cell receptor (beta chain) was recorded in a study of T cells in women clearing cervical HPV infection (dated by TCRdb to 2016 to 2018). Broadly, across the study: Cases were 20 to 25 women with histologically confirmed HPV16-related CIN3 or worse, including a couple of invasive cancers. The controls were some 23 women whose single incident HPV16 infection cleared within 12 months with no development of precancer or cancer. Blood from cases was collected at the visit where the lesion was first found, while blood from controls was collected once the infection could no longer be detected. For cases, a median interval of 149 days, with an interquartile range of about 85 to 200 days, was observed between lesion detection and blood sampling. Since only a few of the women had HLA typing available, the possibility that HLA type was acting as a confounder could not be ruled out. The exploratory proof-of-principle case-control study was nested within the Guanacaste HPV Natural History Study in Costa Rica and compared TCR repertoires across cervical HPV16 outcomes. Cases and controls were matched on year of sample collection and on age within five years. Cases had a median age of 34 years and controls had a median age of approximately 37, with no significant differences in baseline characteristics. In the parent cohort, some 10,000 women aged 18 or older were enrolled in Guanacaste, Costa Rica, during about 1992 to 1994 and were followed for over six years. Five blinded duplicates per group were added as quality controls, giving 60 or so samples: approximately 50 participants and roughly 10 replicates. Here is what the overall study found, with its caveats: Cases had lower TRBV6-7 relative abundance than controls (0.11% versus 0.16%; Bonferroni P = 0.0008). Because T-cell numbers per sample were unknown, differences in richness could reflect varying T-cell content rather than repertoire biology. Random forest classifiers combining richness and V gene abundances distinguished cases from controls with an estimated AUC of roughly 0.8. The cross-sectional design could not show whether associations preceded infection or resulted from it; effector/memory subsets and HPV-specific T cells were not isolated. Significantly higher TCR repertoire richness was observed in CIN3+ cases than in controls across sequencing depths, whereas no difference in evenness was found.

Using the immunoSEQ assay, multiplex PCR amplified TCR beta CDR3 regions from an average of about 1.1 ug of genomic DNA per sample. Primer bias was corrected in the assay by using a complete synthetic TCR repertoire to establish an amplification baseline. Amplicons were sequenced on the Illumina platform. As for the authors' bioinformatics: Error correction of the sequences involved clustering with frequency ratios plus a modified nearest-neighbor algorithm, after which the sequences were analyzed in the immunoSEQ Analyzer using IMGT gene definitions. At each rarefaction depth, TCR richness and evenness were averaged over 20 rarefaction repeats, and samples with fewer sequences than the depth were excluded. Relative abundances of V, D and J genes were compared between groups using Wilcoxon rank sum tests, with FDR correction applied. In the blinded duplicates, the intraclass correlation was around 96% for TCR richness and averaged about 73% across 60 to 70 gene segments. Sourced from immuneACCESS, this table was stored by TCRdb with only in-frame sequences that have V and J called. A share of the clones is absent; for the studies checked, an unresolved V gene accounts for under half, and the remainder has no known explanation. The DNA was the basis for D and trimming; V, J and clone size are from that table. This sample's records show tens of thousands of clones. 1.5% to 2% of the sample is held by the ten biggest clonotypes.

Spanning cysteine to phenylalanine, the CDR3 consists of 15 amino acids. The DNA covers only part of the CDR3, 36 bases in frame from base 1. V trim: 5 bases; J trim: 2 bases; unmatched bases: 6. CDR1 DFQATT and CDR2 SNEGSKA were looked up in the germline V gene (reference sequence). Every participant had a single incident cervical HPV16 infection, and prevalent HPV16 infections were excluded. Cervical HPV DNA was detected by MY09/MY11 PCR, and genotyping was performed by dot-blot hybridization. Roughly 16 mL of heparinized blood were centrifuged, and the buffy coat was split into aliquots, frozen at -30 degrees C, and then kept at -80 degrees C. QIAGEN kits were used to extract genomic DNA from the buffy coat specimens. A note on this clone: Its antigen has not been determined. The read ends 3 residues early relative to the CDR3; the germline J gene fills the gap.

The sequenced sample was blood buffy coat. The rearranged segments are TRBV20-1 and TRBJ2-7; 13 of the junction bases match TRBD2. This sequence was found in a woman aged 18-70 years with a cervical HPV16 infection that either progressed to CIN3+ or cleared (not recorded which). CDR3 bases read: TGCAGTGCTGCCAAGGGACTAGCGGGGACCTACGAG. Translated, it reads CSAAKGLAGTYE. The whole CDR3 protein is CSAAKGLAGTYEQYF.